This is a list of T cell receptor beta chains from one sample in a study of T cell responses to AZD1222 COVID-19 vaccine. Libraries were prepared by immunoSEQ multiplex PCR; TCRdb keeps only in-frame clonotypes and omits some of them. This table holds fewer than 100,000 clones, about 90% found once. This specimen was peripheral blood, taken 28 days after the second AZD1222 dose. The receptors originated from an adult who received the AZD1222 COVID-19 vaccine. Each CDR3 is given without its conserved first and last residue. Fields, in order: V gene, J gene, CDR3 protein.

TRBV7-9,TRBJ2-1,ASSPGLAYNEQF
TRBV6-6,TRBJ2-7,ASRGTGQYEQY
TRBV27,TRBJ2-5,ASSPHNQETQY
TRBV19,TRBJ1-1,ASSMSSGNTEAF
TRBV19,TRBJ1-1,ASSMRARGEAEAF
TRBV5-1,TRBJ2-1,ASTGIGRNEQF
TRBV11-2,TRBJ2-2,ASSPRGHDTGELF
TRBV19,TRBJ2-6,ASAYRGSGANVLT
TRBV30,TRBJ2-6,AWSRGQSLLYVLT
TRBV3-1/TRBV3-2,TRBJ2-6,ASSQWANVLT